This is a list of T cell receptor beta chains from one sample in a study of T cells after yellow fever vaccination. TCRdb itself ran the 5' RACE reads through MiXCR, one entry per CDR3 protein. Of hundreds of thousands of distinct CDR3 sequences in the sample, about 19% were seen once. The source was PBMCs, collected before the yellow fever booster vaccination. These receptors came from a man aged 18 to 30 who received the YFV17D yellow fever vaccine. The CDR3 runs from the conserved cysteine through the conserved F or W. D genes are given only for firm matches. Not every row has a clone size; where given, it reads once, few, many or a size class.

TRBV28,TRBD1,TRBJ1-6,many,TGTGCCAGCAGTTTATTCTTGCGGGACAGGAGAAATTCACCCCTCCACTTT,CASSLFLRDRRNSPLHF
TRBV9,TRBD2,TRBJ2-7,few,TGTGCCAGCAGCAAGACTAGCGGGGGGCAATACGAGCAGTACTTC,CASSKTSGGQYEQYF
TRBV2,.,TRBJ1-2,once,TGTGCCAGCAGTGAACGGGGGTCTGGCTACACCTTC,CASSERGSGYTF
TRBV7-7,.,TRBJ2-5,few,TGTGCCAGCAGGGGGGGGCCCTTGGGGACCCAGTACTTC,CASRGGPLGTQYF
TRBV11-2,.,TRBJ1-2,.,TGTGCCAGCAGCTTAGATCAGTCCTATGGCTACACCTTC,CASSLDQSYGYTF
TRBV5-4,TRBD2,TRBJ2-5,few,TGTGCCAGCAACCTCGGGGGGGCCGGGGAGACCCAGTACTTC,CASNLGGAGETQYF
TRBV6-5,TRBD2,TRBJ2-1,.,TGTGCCAGCAGTTACTCTTGGCGGGGGGCCTACAATGAGCAGTTCTTC,CASSYSWRGAYNEQFF
TRBV7-9,.,TRBJ1-4,.,TGTGCCAGCAGCTTAGAGGGGCCAAAACTGTTTTTT,CASSLEGPKLFF
TRBV7-2,.,TRBJ1-5,.,TGTGCCAGCAGCTCCCGGGGCTATAGCAATCAGCCCCAGCATTTT,CASSSRGYSNQPQHF
TRBV15,.,TRBJ2-2,.,TGTGCCACCAGCAGTTGGGGGGTGAACACCGGGGAGCTGTTTTTT,CATSSWGVNTGELFF
TRBV6-5,TRBD1,TRBJ1-1,.,TGTGCCAGCAGTCAACCCGGGACAGCCGCCTTTGAAGCTTTCTTT,CASSQPGTAAFEAFF
TRBV7-2,TRBD2,TRBJ2-1,.,TGTGCCAGCAGCCTAGGGACTAGCGGGGGGGCCGAGTTCTTC,CASSLGTSGGAEFF
TRBV7-9,TRBD1,TRBJ1-2,.,TGTGCCAGCAGCTTAGCGTACCGAGAGGGGGCAAGTGGCTACACCTTC,CASSLAYREGASGYTF
TRBV6-6,TRBD1,TRBJ2-3,few,TGTGCCAGCAGATCCACAGGGGGCAGGGTGTTAGATACGCAGTATTTT,CASRSTGGRVLDTQYF
TRBV5-1,TRBD2,TRBJ2-1,few,TGCGCCAGCAGCTTGGGGCCTAGCGGGGGGGATGTGAATGAGCAGTTCTTC,CASSLGPSGGDVNEQFF
TRBV20-1,TRBD1,TRBJ1-6,.,TGCAGTGCCCGGACAGGGGGCCGGAATGTAGAGTCACCCCTCCACTTT,CSARTGGRNVESPLHF
TRBV6-5,TRBD1,TRBJ2-1,.,TGTGCCAGCAGTTACTCCTCCGGGACAGAGGGGTACAATGAGCAGTTCTTC,CASSYSSGTEGYNEQFF
TRBV4-1,TRBD2,TRBJ2-1,.,TGCGCCAGCAGCGGCGCAAAGAGTCGGGGGGTGTTCTTC,CASSGAKSRGVFF